Listed below are T cell receptor beta chains from one sample, sequenced in a study of vaccination and CD4 T cells after COVID-19. These receptors' antigens are unknown. TCRdb used MiXCR to reprocess the PCR reads, holding one entry per CDR3 protein. The sample carries 25,000 or so distinct CDR3 sequences, 44% recorded once. Source: CD4+ T cells from blood, cultured in vitro, taken before SARS-CoV-2 vaccination. Receptors originate from a human donor who received a COVID-19 vaccine. CDR3s include the opening cysteine and the closing phenylalanine or tryptophan. The D gene is left open where the match is weak. Clone size, where shown, is once, few, many, or a class for clones that have expanded.

clone_size d_call j_call v_call cdr3_aa cdr3_nt
NA TRBD2 TRBJ2-5 TRBV4-2 CASSQVGGGRQETQYF TGTGCCAGCAGCCAAGTGGGCGGGGGAAGGCAAGAGACCCAGTACTTC
once NA TRBJ1-4 TRBV28 CASSLGAHGEKLFF TGTGCCAGCAGTTTAGGAGCGCATGGTGAAAAACTGTTTTTT
NA NA TRBJ2-1 TRBV14 CASSQVAGAYYNEQFF TGTGCCAGCAGCCAAGTTGCGGGGGCATACTACAATGAGCAGTTCTTC
few NA TRBJ2-3 TRBV20-1 CSAPTDSSTDTQYF TGCAGTGCTCCGACAGACTCTAGCACAGATACGCAGTATTTT
NA NA TRBJ2-3 TRBV20-1 CSASPTTDTQYF TGCAGTGCTAGTCCTACTACAGATACGCAGTATTTT
NA NA TRBJ1-2 TRBV7-8 CASSSREGYYGYTF TGTGCCAGCAGCTCGAGAGAAGGTTACTATGGCTACACCTTC
few TRBD1 TRBJ1-5 TRBV24-1 CATSETDRGNQPQHF TGTGCCACCAGTGAAACGGACAGGGGCAATCAGCCCCAGCATTTT
few NA TRBJ1-1 TRBV24-1 CATSDWENTEAFF TGTGCCACCAGTGACTGGGAGAACACTGAAGCTTTCTTT
NA TRBD1 TRBJ2-7 TRBV15 CATSRTGGIYEQYF TGTGCCACCAGCCGGACAGGGGGAATATACGAGCAGTACTTC
NA TRBD2 TRBJ2-5 TRBV14 CASSQEMAGVTQYF TGTGCCAGCAGCCAAGAAATGGCGGGGGTGACCCAGTACTTC
few NA TRBJ2-5 TRBV7-8 CASSLGLTGAETQYF TGTGCCAGCAGCTTAGGGCTGACAGGAGCGGAGACCCAGTACTTC
NA TRBD1 TRBJ2-5 TRBV7-2 CASSRYPPGGAGRGETQYF TGTGCCAGCAGCCGTTATCCTCCAGGGGGCGCCGGGAGAGGAGAGACCCAGTACTTC
NA TRBD1 TRBJ2-2 TRBV30 CAWSVRDSTNTGELFF TGTGCCTGGAGTGTACGGGACAGTACTAACACCGGGGAGCTGTTTTTT
few NA TRBJ1-5 TRBV21-1 CASSKEDRTGGSFGSNQPQHF TGTGCCAGCAGCAAAGAGGACCGGACAGGGGGCTCCTTTGGAAGCAATCAGCCCCAGCATTTT
NA TRBD1 TRBJ1-2 TRBV6-7 CASSYSRVPGGHGYTF TGTGCCAGCAGTTACTCGAGGGTTCCAGGGGGTCATGGCTACACCTTC
NA NA TRBJ1-6 TRBV7-3 CASSLTSGSPLHF TGTGCCAGCAGCTTAACCTCAGGTTCACCCCTCCACTTT
NA NA TRBJ1-6 TRBV6-1 CASSISRLLDFPLHF TGTGCCAGCAGTATCAGTCGCCTTTTGGATTTTCCCCTCCACTTT
NA TRBD1 TRBJ1-5 TRBV20-1 CSAGTGKIVQPQHF TGCAGTGCGGGGACAGGGAAGATTGTACAGCCCCAGCATTTT
NA TRBD1 TRBJ2-3 TRBV6-5 CASSYSGTGIDTQYF TGTGCCAGCAGTTACTCCGGGACAGGGATAGATACGCAGTATTTT
few NA TRBJ1-5 TRBV2 CASSVKGGGHQHF TGTGCCAGCAGTGTTAAGGGGGGGGGTCATCAGCATTTT
few TRBD1 TRBJ1-1 TRBV5-4 CASSFRDRGRFGTEAFF TGTGCCAGCAGCTTCCGGGACAGGGGCAGGTTTGGGACTGAAGCTTTCTTT
NA TRBD2 TRBJ2-1 TRBV30 CAWTGGTSYNEQFF TGTGCCTGGACCGGGGGGACTTCGTACAATGAGCAGTTCTTC
NA NA TRBJ1-2 TRBV12-3/TRBV12-4 CASTTSPGNGYTF TGTGCCAGCACCACATCGCCAGGAAATGGCTACACCTTC
NA TRBD1 TRBJ1-2 TRBV28 CASRDRRDYTF TGTGCCAGCAGGGACAGGAGGGACTACACCTTC
few NA TRBJ2-7 TRBV11-3 CASSLVVDRIYYEQYF TGTGCCAGCAGCTTAGTAGTAGACAGGATTTACTACGAGCAGTACTTC
NA NA TRBJ1-2 TRBV25-1 CASSEYQGINYGYTF TGTGCCAGCAGTGAATATCAGGGGATTAACTATGGCTACACCTTC
NA NA TRBJ2-3 TRBV20-1 CSATGDGPTDTQYF TGCAGTGCTACAGGGGACGGACCCACAGATACGCAGTATTTT
NA NA TRBJ1-2 TRBV9 CASSVGQHYGYTF TGTGCCAGCAGCGTAGGACAGCACTATGGCTACACCTTC
NA TRBD1 TRBJ1-2 TRBV24-1 CATSEGGARGYTF TGTGCCACCAGTGAAGGGGGCGCCCGGGGCTACACCTTC
NA NA TRBJ2-1 TRBV20-1 CSARDWGSGQYNEQFF TGCAGTGCTAGAGATTGGGGTAGCGGCCAGTACAATGAGCAGTTCTTC
NA NA TRBJ1-1 TRBV19 CASSTQGRNTEAFF TGTGCCAGTAGTACCCAGGGCAGGAACACTGAAGCTTTCTTT
NA NA TRBJ2-7 TRBV20-1 CSARDQAGSDYEQYF TGCAGTGCTAGAGATCAGGCAGGCAGTGACTACGAGCAGTACTTC
NA NA TRBJ2-3 TRBV21-1 CASSIQDGFSTDTQYF TGTGCCAGCAGCATACAAGACGGGTTTAGCACAGATACGCAGTATTTT
NA TRBD2 TRBJ2-3 TRBV7-3 CASSQLAGATLSRTDTQYF TGTGCCAGCAGCCAACTAGCGGGAGCGACCTTATCCCGCACAGATACGCAGTATTTT
few NA TRBJ1-2 TRBV24-1 CATSDSRHYGYTF TGTGCCACCAGTGATAGCCGCCACTATGGCTACACCTTC
few TRBD2 TRBJ2-3 TRBV2 CASSEARAGGRNTQYF TGTGCCAGCAGTGAAGCGAGGGCGGGGGGGCGAAATACGCAGTATTTT
few NA TRBJ1-1 TRBV6-1 CASRASEALNTEAFF TGTGCCAGCAGGGCCTCGGAGGCCCTGAACACTGAAGCTTTCTTT
few TRBD2 TRBJ2-5 TRBV7-2 CASSPLAGEGTQYF TGTGCCAGCAGCCCCCTGGCGGGGGAGGGGACCCAGTACTTC
NA TRBD1 TRBJ1-2 TRBV14 CASSHSTGGWDYGYTF TGTGCCAGCAGCCACTCAACAGGGGGCTGGGACTATGGCTACACCTTC
NA TRBD1 TRBJ2-2 TRBV30 CAEGQSRTGELFF TGTGCCGAGGGACAGAGCCGGACCGGGGAGCTGTTTTTT
few NA TRBJ1-5 TRBV14 CASTSRLRGKIQPQHF TGTGCCAGCACCTCCCGCTTAAGGGGTAAGATTCAGCCCCAGCATTTT
NA NA TRBJ1-4 TRBV20-1 CSAHIFGVATNEKLFF TGCAGTGCCCATATTTTTGGCGTTGCAACTAATGAAAAACTGTTTTTT
NA TRBD1 TRBJ2-7 TRBV2 CASSEDRGYEQYF TGTGCCAGCAGCGAGGACAGGGGATACGAGCAGTACTTC
NA NA TRBJ2-7 TRBV20-1 CSAPSWGRGGEQYF TGCAGTGCCCCCAGTTGGGGCAGGGGAGGCGAGCAGTACTTC
NA TRBD1 TRBJ2-2 TRBV27 CASSVQGTANTGELFF TGTGCCAGCAGTGTACAGGGGACCGCGAACACCGGGGAGCTGTTTTTT
NA NA TRBJ1-6 TRBV7-8 CASSLLRQRGNSPLHF TGTGCCAGCAGCTTACTTCGACAGCGAGGGAATTCACCCCTCCACTTT
NA TRBD1 TRBJ1-2 TRBV20-1 CSASQGLVYGYTF TGCAGTGCTTCACAGGGGCTCGTCTATGGCTACACCTTC
NA NA TRBJ1-6 TRBV3-1 CASSQGYMLGSSYNSPLHF TGTGCCAGCAGCCAAGGTTATATGCTCGGGAGCTCCTATAATTCACCCCTCCACTTT
NA TRBD2 TRBJ2-1 TRBV24-1 CATSDLTSGYNEQFF TGTGCCACCAGTGATTTGACTAGCGGCTACAATGAGCAGTTCTTC
few NA TRBJ2-5 TRBV11-3 CASSYSPQETQYF TGTGCCAGCAGTTACTCCCCCCAAGAGACCCAGTACTTC
NA NA TRBJ2-2 TRBV5-1 CASSQIYTGELFF TGCGCCAGTAGCCAGATTTACACCGGGGAGCTGTTTTTT
NA NA TRBJ1-1 TRBV7-6 CASSLKGGTEAFF TGTGCCAGCAGCTTAAAAGGGGGCACTGAAGCTTTCTTT
NA TRBD1 TRBJ1-5 TRBV20-1 CSAYYRDRGPQHF TGCAGTGCTTACTACCGGGACAGAGGGCCCCAGCATTTT